This TCR beta chain was recovered during a study of vaccination and CD4 T cells after COVID-19. Sequence data for DNA of cultured CD4+ T cells were generated by the Oncomine TCR Beta short-read assay. One entry per CDR3 protein results from TCRdb running MiXCR on the PCR reads. In the table there are about 6,900 distinct CDR3 sequences, roughly 50% of which are singletons. Specified treatment: roughly 10-day PBMC culture with coronavirus spike peptide pools or control peptides (ViraFEST assay). Unexposed donor CD4+ T cells predated the COVID-19 pandemic, collected 2011-2018. Turning to this clonotype: The antigen is undetermined.

Looked up from germline, CDR1 is MNHNS and CDR2 is SASEGT. Deletions cut 1 base from V and 4 bases from J, with 10 bases between. The CDR3 spans 15 residues. The TCR sequence derives from a human donor in good health. Sequenced input: CD4+ T cells from blood, cultured in vitro. V gene TRBV6-1 combines with J gene TRBJ2-2; D possibly matches TRBD1 or TRBD2 (5 bases each). CDR3 amino acids: CASSEGGYRTGELFF. The CDR3 coding sequence is TGTGCCAGCAGTGAAGGGGGGTATCGCACCGGGGAGCTGTTTTTT.